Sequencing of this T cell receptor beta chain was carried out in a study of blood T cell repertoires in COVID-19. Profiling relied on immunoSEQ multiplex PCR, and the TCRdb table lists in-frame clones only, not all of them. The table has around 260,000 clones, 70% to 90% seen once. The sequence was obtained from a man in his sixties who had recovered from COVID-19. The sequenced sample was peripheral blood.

The CDR3 DNA sequence: TGTGCCAGCAGTTTTATACAGGGACACTGGGGCACAGATACGCAGTATTTT. Translation: CASSFIQGHWGTDTQYF. The V gene is TRBV28, the J gene TRBJ2-3, with D possibly matching TRBD1 (6 bases). Trimming cost V 3 bases and J 1 base, with 17 bases left between them. CDR1 MDHEN and CDR2 SYDVKM come from the germline V gene. CDR3 length: 17 amino acids.